This passage covers 19 T cell receptor beta chains from one sample sequenced in a study of T-cell reconstitution after alpha-beta-depleted transplantation in children. Molecular barcoding with unique molecular identifiers was used for the TCRbeta library. TCRdb reprocessed the PCR reads with MiXCR, giving one entry per CDR3 protein. The sample holds fewer than 120,000 distinct CDR3 sequences, approximately 10% seen once. This sample comprised PBMCs from the stem cell graft donor, obtained from the stem cell graft. The receptors stem from a human donor who donated a stem cell graft to a child with acute lymphoblastic leukemia.

This clonotype was counted ten times or more. The rearrangement uses TRBV20-1 and TRBJ2-5; 10 bases fit TRBD1. V trimming: 5 bases; J trimming: 5 bases; junction bases outside the gene matches: 8. The CDR3 has 14 residues. CDR1 and CDR2 from the germline V gene are DFQATT and SNEGSKA (reference sequence). The CDR3 region is CSAGGTGAAETQYF. CDR3 coding DNA: TGCAGTGCTGGCGGGACAGGGGCTGCTGAGACCCAGTACTTC.

This clonotype showed up many times. The chain links TRBV10-3 to TRBJ2-4; 7 positions match TRBD1. The CDR3 contains 16 residues. The germline V gene has CDR1 ENHRY and CDR2 SYGVKD. J lost 5 bases, V lost 4 bases, and 11 bases had no gene match. CDR3 sequence reads: CAISAYPGQLENIQYF. The CDR3, as DNA: TGTGCCATCAGTGCCTACCCGGGACAGTTGGAAAACATTCAGTACTTC.

At least ten counts were recorded for this clonotype. The chain employs TRBV5-6 and TRBJ2-7, with D unresolved. Germline CDR1 and CDR2: SGHDT and YYEEEE. This CDR3 has 12 residues. V lost 1 base and J 4 bases, leaving 6 bases between the germline ends. The DNA of the CDR3 is TGTGCCAGCAGCTTGATCGGATACGAGCAGTACTTC. Translating gives CASSLIGYEQYF. The full variable domain, in which reference TRBV5-6 and TRBJ2-7 provide the parts outside the CDR3, is DAGVTQSPTHLIKTRGQQVTLRCSPKSGHDTVSWYQQALGQGPQFIFQYYEEEERQRGNFPDRFSGHQFPNYSSELNVNALLLGDSALYLCASSLIGYEQYFGPGTRLTVT.

This clonotype was found many times. This chain joins TRBV20-1 and TRBJ2-7; TRBD2 agrees at 9 bases. Germline V gene data show CDR1 as DFQATT and CDR2 as SNEGSKA (reference sequence). The CDR3 is made up of 14 amino acids. Germline trimming cut 2 bases from V and 3 bases from J; bases unmatched to any gene: 5. The CDR3 region is CSARKAGGSYEQYF. The CDR3 region has the DNA TGCAGTGCTAGAAAGGCGGGAGGGAGCTACGAGCAGTACTTC.

This clonotype has ten or more counts. This chain joins TRBV28 and TRBJ2-7; 7 bases are a match to TRBD1. The germline V gene encodes CDR1 MDHEN and CDR2 SYDVKM. The CDR3 consists of 12 residues. Trimming removed 4 bases from V and 6 bases from J; junction bases left unmatched: 3. The CDR3 reads CASSYRGTEQYF. The CDR3 bases are TGTGCCAGCAGTTACAGGGGCACCGAGCAGTACTTC.

This clonotype was counted ten times or more. V is TRBV5-1 and J is TRBJ2-7; no clear D gene. V was shortened by 4 bases and J by 2 bases, with 7 bases between the two germline ends. The CDR3 length is 12 residues. CDR1 is SGHRS and CDR2 is YFSETQ in the germline V gene. CDR3 nucleotides: TGCGCCAGCAGCGCGGTCCCCTACGAGCAGTACTTC. Translation gives CASSAVPYEQYF.

This clonotype was seen a few times. The DNA for the CDR3 is TGTGCCAGCAGGGCCGTAGGCTCTGGGGCCAACGTCCTGACTTTC. Amino acids: CASRAVGSGANVLTF. The chain is built from TRBV7-2 and TRBJ2-6; D is uncertain. Germline V gives CDR1 SGHTA, CDR2 FQGNSA. The CDR3 spans 15 residues. Deletions cut 6 bases from V and 0 bases from J, with 9 bases between.

This clonotype was counted ten times or more. The chain joins TRBV18 to TRBJ1-1, with D possibly matching TRBD1 (5 bases). Germline CDR1 KGHSH, CDR2 LQKENI. The CDR3 contains 15 residues. Deletions cut 2 bases from V and 3 bases from J, with 13 bases between. The CDR3 region is CASSPKAGSDTEAFF. For the CDR3, the DNA is TGTGCCAGCTCACCAAAGGCAGGGTCCGACACTGAAGCTTTCTTT.

This clonotype was observed many times. The chain combines TRBV5-1 with TRBJ1-5; D not resolved. CDR3 length equals 14 residues. The V and J ends lost 1 base and 7 bases respectively, with 12 bases between them. Germline lookup yields CDR1 SGHRS and CDR2 YFSETQ. In nucleotides, the CDR3 is TGCGCCAGCAGCTTGTCCGTGACTGGGCAGCCCCAGCATTTT. Translation gives CASSLSVTGQPQHF.

The sample holds many counts of this clonotype. V is TRBV6-5 and J is TRBJ1-5, with 7 nucleotides matching TRBD1. This CDR3 is 14 amino acids long. Germline CDR1 and CDR2: MNHEY and SVGAGI. Trimming removed 5 bases from V and 2 bases from J; junction bases left unmatched: 3. The CDR3 sequence: CASSRQGGNQPQHF. The CDR3 DNA follows: TGTGCCAGCAGTCGCCAGGGGGGCAATCAGCCCCAGCATTTT.

The V call is TRBV11-2, the J call TRBJ1-3; 7 nucleotides match TRBD1. The J segment lost 0 bases and the V segment lost 1 base, leaving 9 bases of the junction unmatched. Germline values: CDR1 SGHAT, CDR2 FQNNGV. The CDR3 runs 18 residues. The CDR3 bases are TGTGCCAGCAGCTTAGTAGATGCAGGGGGAGTCTCTGGAAACACCATATATTTT. It yields the protein CASSLVDAGGVSGNTIYF. The full variable domain, with the rest looked up from reference TRBV11-2 and TRBJ1-3, is EAGVAQSPRYKIIEKRQSVAFWCNPISGHATLYWYQQILGQGPKLLIQFQNNGVVDDSQLPKDRFSAERLKGVDSTLKIQPAKLEDSAVYLCASSLVDAGGVSGNTIYFGEGSWLTVV.

This clonotype has ten or more counts. The V and J genes are TRBV5-6 and TRBJ2-4, with D uncertain. V was pared by 1 base and J by 6 bases, with 5 bases between. This CDR3 spans 12 amino acids. The germline V gene encodes CDR1 SGHDT and CDR2 YYEEEE. The CDR3 spells CASSLTVNIQYF. The CDR3 DNA reads TGTGCCAGCAGCTTGACAGTAAACATTCAGTACTTC.

This clonotype has at least ten counts. CDR3 DNA: TGTGCCACCAGTGACCCCACATCGAGGGGCAGGTACGAGCAGTACTTC. It specifies CATSDPTSRGRYEQYF. This rearrangement joins TRBV24-1 to TRBJ2-7; tentatively, D is TRBD1 or TRBD2 (5 bases each). Germline CDR1 reads KGHDR; CDR2 reads SFDVKD. This CDR3 is built from 16 residues. Trimming pared 4 bases from V and 4 bases from J, leaving 19 bases between.

This clonotype showed up many times. The chain employs TRBV5-6 and TRBJ2-2; 8 bases align to TRBD1. This CDR3 region has 18 residues. Germline loops: CDR1 SGHDT, CDR2 YYEEEE. J gave up 4 bases and V 1 base, and 12 bases lay outside the gene matches. CDR3 bases: TGTGCCAGCAGCTTGATATCATGGACAGGGCCTTTCACCGGGGAGCTGTTTTTT. It encodes CASSLISWTGPFTGELFF.

This clonotype was counted at least ten times. The chain has TRBV25-1 and TRBJ2-7; D gene uncertain. Trimming cost V 5 bases and J 3 bases, with 5 bases left between them. The CDR3 has 11 amino acids. Per germline, CDR1 MGHDK and CDR2 SYGVNS. The CDR3: CASSIFYEQYF. DNA of the CDR3: TGTGCCAGCAGTATTTTCTACGAGCAGTACTTC.

This clonotype was seen repeatedly, ten times or more. The chain joins TRBV27 to TRBJ2-4; D possibly corresponds to TRBD1 (7 bases). The V and J ends lost 4 bases and 10 bases respectively, with 8 bases between them. CDR3 length: 11 amino acids. Germline values: CDR1 MNHEY, CDR2 SMNVEV (reference sequence). The CDR3 here is CASSSGGIQYF. The DNA for the CDR3 is TGTGCCAGCAGTTCAGGGGGGATTCAGTACTTC.

Remarks on this clonotype: With a much larger clone just one base away, this may be a read error. This chain joins TRBV7-2 and TRBJ2-7; D call uncertain. The CDR3 contains 13 residues. Germline CDR1 SGHTA, CDR2 FQGNSA. The CDR3 bases are TGTGCCAGCAGAAAAATCTCGTCCTACGAGCGGTACTTC. Translating it yields CASRKISSYERYF.

This clonotype occurred many times. The chain couples TRBV30 to TRBJ1-1; D unclear. V shed 3 bases and J shed 4 bases, with 18 bases lying between them. CDR1 is GTSNPN and CDR2 is SVGIG in the germline V gene (reference sequence). There are 15 residues in the CDR3. The CDR3 here is CAWSVLSSSGTEAFF. CDR3 nucleotides: TGTGCCTGGAGCGTGCTCTCCAGCTCGGGCACTGAAGCTTTCTTT. Supplemented by reference TRBV30 and TRBJ1-1, the full variable domain reads SQTIHQWPATLVQPVGSPLSLECTVEGTSNPNLYWYRQAAGRGLQLLFYSVGIGQISSEVPQNLSASRPQDRQFILSSKKLLLSDSGFYLCAWSVLSSSGTEAFFGQGTRLTVV.

As for this clonotype: One base away lies a much larger clone, so this may be a sequencing read error. This chain uses TRBV18 with TRBJ1-2; D perhaps matches TRBD1 (6 bases). Germline V lookup: CDR1 KGHSH, CDR2 LQKENI. CDR3 length equals 13 residues. The CDR3 nucleotides read TGTGCCAGCTCACCAGGGGGCTGGGATGGCCACACCTTC. Amino acids: CASSPGGWDGHTF. Using reference TRBV18 and TRBJ1-2 for the parts outside the CDR3, the full variable domain is NAGVMQNPRHLVRRRGQEARLRCSPMKGHSHVYWYRQLPEEGLKFMVYLQKENIIDESGMPKERFSAEFPKEGPSILRIQQVVRGDSAAYFCASSPGGWDGHTFGSGTRLTVV.